The 16 T cell receptor beta chains reported below all come from one sample, sequenced in a study of cytomegalovirus exposure and HLA in healthy donors. Measured with immunoSEQ multiplex PCR; TCRdb has only the in-frame clones, and not every one. The sample lists 260,000 or so clones; around nine tenths were seen once. Sequenced input: PBMCs. These receptors were collected from a man younger than 35 in good health and CMV-seronegative.

The rearrangement links TRBV27 to TRBJ1-1; 8 bases are a match to TRBD1. Germline assignment: CDR1 MNHEY and CDR2 SMNVEV (reference sequence). V was clipped by 2 bases and J by 4 bases; unmatched bases: 0. The CDR3 runs to 13 residues. CDR3 sequence (DNA): TGTGCCAGCAGTTTACAGGGGGCCACTGAAGCTTTCTTT. Its protein is CASSLQGATEAFF.

V is TRBV4-2 and J is TRBJ2-2, with D unclear. Deletions cut 1 base from V and 1 base from J, with 7 bases between. Germline CDR1 LGHNA, CDR2 YNFKEQ. There are 15 residues in the CDR3. DNA of the CDR3: TGTGCCAGCAGCCAAGTAATACTGAACACCGGGGAGCTGTTTTTT. Translating gives CASSQVILNTGELFF.

The chain couples TRBV7-8 to TRBJ1-3; D not resolved. The CDR3 runs to 18 residues. V was pared by 6 bases and J by 0 bases, with 21 bases between. Germline CDR1 reads SGHVS; CDR2 reads FQNEAQ. CDR3 region: CASRGDRTPRASGNTIYF. CDR3 coding DNA: TGTGCCAGCAGAGGAGACCGGACCCCGAGGGCCTCTGGAAACACCATATATTTT.

The V and J genes are TRBV14 and TRBJ2-2; a weak D match, TRBD1 (6 bases). The CDR3 has 14 residues. Germline CDR1 SGHDN, CDR2 FVKESK. V lost 1 base, J lost 7 bases, and 10 bases lay in between. Here the CDR3 reads CASSQAGVHGELFF. CDR3 coding DNA: TGTGCCAGCAGCCAAGCAGGGGTGCACGGGGAGCTGTTTTTT.

This chain links TRBV19 with TRBJ1-4; 7 bases are shared with TRBD1. The CDR3 has 13 amino acids. The V and J ends lost 7 bases and 6 bases, in that order; junction bases with no gene match: 5. Germline CDR1 and CDR2: LNHDA and SQIVND (reference sequence). CDR3 nucleotides: TGTGCCAGTACGGGACAGATGGATGAAAAACTGTTTTTT. This codes for CASTGQMDEKLFF. The complete variable domain, with remaining parts taken from reference TRBV19 and TRBJ1-4, reads DGGITQSPKYLFRKEGQNVTLSCEQNLNHDAMYWYRQDPGQGLRLIYYSQIVNDFQKGDIAEGYSVSREKKESFPLTVTSAQKNPTAFYLCASTGQMDEKLFFGSGTQLSVL.

The rearrangement joins TRBV15 to TRBJ1-1; 7 bases match TRBD1. CDR1 and CDR2 from the germline V gene are LNHNV and YYDKDF (reference sequence). V gave up 0 bases and J gave up 4 bases; unmatched junction bases: 5. The CDR3 is 15 amino acids. The CDR3 spells CATSRDKGAGTEAFF. The CDR3 DNA reads as TGTGCCACCAGCAGAGATAAGGGGGCCGGCACTGAAGCTTTCTTT. Full variable domain (missing parts from reference TRBV15 and TRBJ1-1): DAMVIQNPRYQVTQFGKPVTLSCSQTLNHNVMYWYQQKSSQAPKLLFHYYDKDFNNEADTPDNFQSRRPNTSFCFLDIRSPGLGDTAMYLCATSRDKGAGTEAFFGQGTRLTVV.

The chain couples TRBV4-3 to TRBJ1-4, with a possible D match to TRBD1 (5 bases). V gave up 0 bases and J gave up 2 bases, with 10 bases separating them. Germline assignment: CDR1 LGHNA and CDR2 YSLEER. The CDR3 spans 16 residues. Written as DNA, the CDR3 is TGCGCCAGCAGCCAAGATCTCCGGGGGACTAATGAAAAACTGTTTTTT. Encoded protein: CASSQDLRGTNEKLFF.

DNA of the CDR3: TGTGCCAGCAGTTACTTGGGCAACCAAGAGACCCAGTACTTC. It codes for CASSYLGNQETQYF. This chain connects TRBV6-5 to TRBJ2-5, with no clear D. The CDR3 has 14 residues. Germline loops: CDR1 MNHEY, CDR2 SVGAGI. The V and J ends lost 1 base and 0 bases respectively, with 6 bases between them.

This clone came up once. The rearrangement uses TRBV28 and TRBJ2-1; 10 bases are shared with TRBD2. Germline V gives CDR1 MDHEN, CDR2 SYDVKM. CDR3 size: 18 residues. Germline trimming cut 5 bases from V and 6 bases from J; bases unmatched to any gene: 16. As DNA, the CDR3 is TGTGCCAGCAGTGATTCGGCTAGCGGGAGTATTAAGAGCAATGAGCAGTTCTTC. Protein: CASSDSASGSIKSNEQFF.

V gene TRBV4-3 combines with J gene TRBJ1-4; 9 bases line up with TRBD1. Germline V gene sequence: CDR1 LGHNA, CDR2 YSLEER. The CDR3 extends over 15 amino acids. The V segment lost 3 bases and the J segment 5 bases; nucleotides outside the gene matches: 4. CDR3 in DNA: TGCGCCAGCAGCCATACGACAGGGGGAAATGAAAAACTGTTTTTT. It codes for CASSHTTGGNEKLFF.

The chain couples TRBV28 to TRBJ2-7, with TRBD1 matching 7 bases. Germline CDR1 and CDR2: MDHEN and SYDVKM. V was clipped by 1 base and J by 3 bases; unmatched bases: 6. The CDR3 consists of 15 residues. CDR3 nucleotides: TGTGCCAGCAGTTTATCCGGGACAGAACTCTACGAGCAGTACTTC. Amino acids: CASSLSGTELYEQYF.

V usage is TRBV7-9 and J usage is TRBJ1-6; no reliable D call. This CDR3 comprises 11 residues. The germline gives CDR1 SEHNR, CDR2 FQNEAQ (reference sequence). Trimming removed 10 bases at V and 9 bases at J, with 10 bases between. The CDR3 sequence: CATEGGSPLHF. CDR3 bases: TGTGCCACCGAGGGTGGTTCACCCCTCCACTTT.

The chain carries TRBV6-5 and TRBJ2-2; 12 bases are a match to TRBD2. This CDR3 has 15 residues. V lost 2 bases, J lost 6 bases, and 1 base stayed unmatched. CDR1 MNHEY and CDR2 SVGAGI come from the germline V gene. CDR3 in DNA: TGTGCCAGCAGTTACCCTAGCGGGGGGGCCGGGGAGCTGTTTTTT. As protein: CASSYPSGGAGELFF.

This chain uses TRBV11-2 with TRBJ2-1; 14 nucleotides agree with TRBD2. J was trimmed by 7 bases and V by 1 base; bases with no gene match: 6. Germline V gene lookup returns CDR1 SGHAT and CDR2 FQNNGV. The CDR3 contains 17 residues. CDR3 loop: CASSLGGTSGRINEQFF. In DNA, the CDR3 is TGTGCCAGCAGCTTAGGCGGGACTAGCGGGAGAATAAATGAGCAGTTCTTC. Full variable domain (missing parts from reference TRBV11-2 and TRBJ2-1): EAGVAQSPRYKIIEKRQSVAFWCNPISGHATLYWYQQILGQGPKLLIQFQNNGVVDDSQLPKDRFSAERLKGVDSTLKIQPAKLEDSAVYLCASSLGGTSGRINEQFFGPGTRLTVL.

In regard to this clone: An end of the junction differs from the germline gene, which may be a read error. V usage is TRBV5-5 and J usage is TRBJ2-1, with D perhaps matching TRBD2 (5 bases). Germline CDR1 reads SGHKS; CDR2 reads YYEKEE (reference sequence). This CDR3 comprises 15 residues. The CDR3 DNA sequence: TGTGCCAGCAGTTTGGTGGACTCTGGGTGGGTAGAGCAGTTCTTC. It encodes CASSLVDSGWVEQFF.

This clone was seen just once. The CDR3 nucleotides read TGTGCCAGCAGCCCGGGACTTAACAATGAGCAGTTCTTC. Protein product: CASSPGLNNEQFF. V is TRBV14 and J is TRBJ2-1; D possibly corresponds to TRBD2 (6 bases). The V end was cut by 4 bases, the J end by 5 bases, with 9 bases between. The germline CDR1 and CDR2 sequences are SGHDN and FVKESK. CDR3 length: 13 residues.